What follows describes a single TCR beta chain. This clone was observed a single time. The antigen this receptor binds is unknown. There are no base qualities to consult, and no much larger clone falls within one base. Reading from cysteine to phenylalanine, the CDR3 counts 16 amino acids. The CDR3 DNA has 48 bases and is translated from base 1. Unmatched junction bases come to 7, with V trimmed by 4 bases and J by 6 bases. CDR1 and CDR2, per the germline V gene (reference sequence), are MNHEY and SMNVEV. This specimen belongs to a study of blood T cell repertoires in COVID-19 (dated by TCRdb to 2019 to 2021). About the full investigation: The collaborator samples originated in the United States, Italy and Spain and spanned the acute and convalescent phases of COVID-19. Samples were obtained from the ongoing ImmuneRACE study (first 160 participants) and from over 1,000 subjects provided by 6 global collaborators. Where available, HLA class I and class II types were taken from metadata supplied by the sample provider and were not determined by assay-based typing. A de-identified subject ID, COVID-19 status, age in years and sex were almost always included in the sample metadata. The prospective study material was composed of cDNA or gDNA derived from T cells, B-cell-depleted T cells, or PBMCs. Subjects who had been exposed to COVID-19, were actively infected with it, or had recovered from it provided the deeply sampled blood TCRbeta repertoires that made up the dataset. A freely available public database, intended as a resource for researchers studying the immune response to SARS-CoV-2, is where the repertoires were released.

The collaborating institutions used their own protocols to collect whole blood in K2EDTA tubes. For TCRbeta analysis, collaborator samples were shipped as frozen whole blood, as isolated PBMCs, or as DNA extracted from either sample type. The immunoSEQ Assay, a bias-controlled multiplex PCR, was used to amplify TCRbeta CDR3 regions from genomic DNA. Per the authors' processing: Within the assay, amplification of reference gene primers was used to estimate how many nucleated cells each sample contained. To quantify the absolute abundance of each unique TCRbeta CDR3 rearrangement, sequence reads were collapsed and filtered. For each sample, productive Simpson clonality was calculated as the square root of Simpson's diversity index over productive rearrangements. TCRdb carries this immuneACCESS record with in-frame sequences only. Its versions omit some clonotypes, under half of them owing to an unresolved V gene in the studies checked, with the rest unexplained. V, J and clone size are taken as reported in that table, and D and trimming were inferred from the DNA itself. Here the sample has 70,000 to 100,000 clones; 88% occur a single time. The ten largest clones take up roughly 45% of the sample.

Overall results and qualifications from the work: The amount of clinical and demographic metadata varied by source and participant and was provided uncurated.

Sequenced input: peripheral blood. This chain is built from TRBV27 and TRBJ2-1; 12 bases in the middle match TRBD2. This receptor was obtained from a human donor in a cohort sampled during active COVID-19. The CDR3 has the sequence CASSSRLAGVSNEQFF. The DNA reads as follows: TGTGCCAGCAGTTCGAGACTAGCGGGAGTGTCCAATGAGCAGTTCTTC.